Each of the 23 T cell receptor beta chains below was sequenced from the same sample in a study of brain T cells in children with intractable seizures. Produced via immunoSEQ multiplex PCR; TCRdb's table is partial and in-frame only. Of approximately 330,000 clones in the sample, approximately 93% were seen once. Time point described: blood from clinic visit 5 months post-surgery; TSC patient then seizure free. Sample: peripheral blood, taken 5 to 6 months after surgery. These receptors originate from a boy under three years old with tuberous sclerosis and intractable seizures.

The rearrangement uses TRBV11-2 and TRBJ2-7; 8 bases match TRBD1. After removal of 5 bases from V and 2 bases from J, the junction contained 5 bases not matched to a gene. The CDR3 spans 14 residues. Per germline, CDR1 SGHAT and CDR2 FQNNGV. CDR3 sequence: CASSTNRGTYEQYF. CDR3 nucleotide sequence: TGTGCCAGCAGCACGAACAGGGGGACCTACGAGCAGTACTTC.

The V and J genes are TRBV28 and TRBJ2-1; 11 nucleotides agree with TRBD1. CDR1 is MDHEN, CDR2 SYDVKM, per germline. The CDR3 runs to 15 residues. V shed 7 bases and J 8 bases; nucleotides not matched to a gene: 10. CDR3 amino acids: CASTDRDRGVDEQFF. CDR3 sequence (DNA): TGTGCCAGCACCGACCGGGACAGGGGGGTCGATGAGCAGTTCTTC.

The chain employs TRBV7-6 and TRBJ1-6; TRBD1 is a possible D gene (6 bases). Germline CDR1 reads SGHVS; CDR2 reads FNYEAQ. This CDR3 contains 16 residues. The V gene lost 2 bases and the J gene lost 5 bases, with 13 bases spanning the gap. This CDR3 is CASSLRAGGNNSPLHF. The CDR3 region has the DNA TGTGCCAGCAGCTTACGGGCTGGGGGCAATAATTCACCCCTCCACTTT.

V gene TRBV6-2 or TRBV6-3 combines with J gene TRBJ1-5; D is unresolved. The V gene's germline CDR1 is MNHEY and CDR2 SVGEGT. The V end was cut by 2 bases, the J end by 4 bases, with 18 bases between. This CDR3 is built from 17 residues. The CDR3 sequence: CASSYEEVLLFNQPQHF. CDR3 bases: TGTGCCAGCAGTTACGAGGAGGTCCTACTCTTTAATCAGCCCCAGCATTTT.

V and J are TRBV21-1 and TRBJ1-6; the table assigns TRBD1, which was not confirmed against the DNA. TRBV21-1 is described as a pseudogene. The CDR3 covers 15 residues. In DNA, the CDR3 is TGTGCCAGCAGCCCGCACAGGGGATATAATTCACCCCTCCACTTT. It codes for CASSPHRGYNSPLHF.

This clone has more than one count but fewer than ten. The rearrangement uses TRBV6-5 and TRBJ2-7, with D possibly being TRBD1 (6 bases). The length of the CDR3 is 14 residues. Germline lookup yields CDR1 MNHEY and CDR2 SVGAGI. V lost 9 bases and J 0 bases, leaving 15 bases between the germline ends. The CDR3 sequence is CARTGTPFSYEQYF. CDR3 coding DNA: TGTGCCAGAACAGGGACACCGTTCTCCTACGAGCAGTACTTC.

This chain connects TRBV7-9 to TRBJ1-1, with 8 positions matching TRBD1. In germline, CDR1 is SEHNR, CDR2 FQNEAQ (reference sequence). The CDR3 is 18 residues long. The V segment lost 5 bases and the J segment 0 bases; nucleotides outside the gene matches: 14. In DNA form, the CDR3 reads TGTGCCAGCAGCCCACCCTTAGAGGGACAGGAGATGAACACTGAAGCTTTCTTT. Its protein product is CASSPPLEGQEMNTEAFF.

This chain uses TRBV27 with TRBJ1-4; 9 bases align to TRBD1. The CDR3 contains 13 residues. J lost 7 bases, V lost 6 bases, and 3 bases had no gene match. Germline V gives CDR1 MNHEY, CDR2 SMNVEV (reference sequence). The CDR3 nucleotides are TGTGCCAGCAGCCGACAGGGGGGTGAAAAACTGTTTTTT. It translates to CASSRQGGEKLFF.

The chain is built from TRBV27 and TRBJ1-1; TRBD1 agrees at 12 bases. The CDR3 runs to 16 residues. Germline V gene sequence: CDR1 MNHEY, CDR2 SMNVEV (reference sequence). Trimming at V came to 4 bases and at J to 5 bases, leaving 8 bases not matched to a gene. This CDR3 is CASSSGQGAAGTEAFF. For the CDR3, the DNA is TGTGCCAGCAGTTCGGGACAGGGGGCGGCGGGGACTGAAGCTTTCTTT.

CDR3 residues: CATSRDMAEVGGYTF. The CDR3 region has the DNA TGTGCCACCAGCAGAGATATGGCGGAGGTGGGGGGCTACACCTTC. The V call is TRBV15, the J call TRBJ1-2; D is unresolved. This CDR3 has 15 residues. V dropped 0 bases and J dropped 8 bases, with 16 bases sitting between them. Germline CDR1 reads LNHNV; CDR2 reads YYDKDF (reference sequence). Based on the CDR3 plus reference TRBV15 and TRBJ1-2, the full variable domain is DAMVIQNPRYQVTQFGKPVTLSCSQTLNHNVMYWYQQKSSQAPKLLFHYYDKDFNNEADTPDNFQSRRPNTSFCFLDIRSPGLGDTAMYLCATSRDMAEVGGYTFGSGTRLTVV.

The CDR3, as DNA: TGTGCCAGCTCACCGGCCGATACGCAGTATTTT. Protein product: CASSPADTQYF. This rearrangement joins TRBV18 to TRBJ2-3; D gene uncertain. The CDR3 loop spans 11 amino acids. In germline, CDR1 is KGHSH, CDR2 LQKENI. Trimming took 3 bases from V and 6 from J, leaving 4 bases between them. Full variable domain (outside the CDR3, taken from reference TRBV18 and TRBJ2-3): NAGVMQNPRHLVRRRGQEARLRCSPMKGHSHVYWYRQLPEEGLKFMVYLQKENIIDESGMPKERFSAEFPKEGPSILRIQQVVRGDSAAYFCASSPADTQYFGPGTRLTVL.

This chain uses TRBV6-5 with TRBJ2-2, with TRBD2 matching over 10 bases. The CDR3 has 16 residues. CDR1 is MNHEY and CDR2 is SVGAGI in the germline V gene. With 4 bases clipped from V and 1 base from J, the junction kept 3 bases outside the gene matches. CDR3 DNA: TGTGCCAGCAGTTGGACTAGCGGTTTGAACACCGGGGAGCTGTTTTTT. It is translated as CASSWTSGLNTGELFF.

The rearrangement links TRBV28 to TRBJ1-2; 8 nucleotides align to TRBD1. This CDR3 spans 15 amino acids. The trim removed 5 bases at V and 3 bases at J, leaving 8 bases unmatched. CDR1 is MDHEN and CDR2 is SYDVKM in the germline V gene. In DNA, the CDR3 is TGTGCCAGCAGTAAGGCCGACAGGGGAGACTATGGCTACACCTTC. Protein product: CASSKADRGDYGYTF.

J is TRBJ2-7 and V is TRBV5-1; 12 positions match TRBD1. V dropped 2 bases and J dropped 7; count of bases not matched to a gene: 7. Germline V lookup: CDR1 SGHRS, CDR2 YFSETQ. This CDR3 has 15 amino acids. CDR3 residues: CASSFGDRGRQEQYF. In DNA form, the CDR3 reads TGCGCCAGCAGCTTTGGGGACAGGGGGCGACAAGAGCAGTACTTC.

The chain employs TRBV3-1 (or the pseudogene TRBV3-2) and TRBJ1-1; D gene uncertain. The V gene's germline CDR1 is LGHDT and CDR2 YNNKEL (reference sequence). The CDR3 has 14 residues. The ends were cut back, 0 bases at V and 4 bases at J, with 9 bases in the middle. CDR3 nucleotide sequence: TGTGCCAGCAGCCAAGATCCCAGTAGCACTGAAGCTTTCTTT. As protein: CASSQDPSSTEAFF.

CDR3 sequence: CASFQTGVYNEQFF. CDR3 in DNA: TGTGCCAGCTTCCAGACAGGGGTCTACAATGAGCAGTTCTTC. This rearrangement joins TRBV18 to TRBJ2-1, with 8 bases matching TRBD1. The germline gives CDR1 KGHSH, CDR2 LQKENI. CDR3 size: 14 residues. V lost 7 bases, J lost 3 bases, and 5 bases stayed unmatched.

The chain joins TRBV12-5 to TRBJ2-3; D possibly matches TRBD1 or TRBD2 (6 bases each). The CDR3 runs to 14 residues. The germline CDR1 and CDR2 sequences are LGHNT and FRNRAP. Trimming removed 11 bases from V and 0 bases from J, with 15 bases in between. The CDR3 bases are TGTGCTTCCTTTCGGGGGCGAAGCACAGATACGCAGTATTTT. Translated: CASFRGRSTDTQYF.

The genes are TRBV27 and TRBJ2-1; 11 bases agree with TRBD2. V was clipped by 5 bases and J by 4 bases; unmatched bases: 7. CDR3 length equals 16 residues. Germline V gene data show CDR1 as MNHEY and CDR2 as SMNVEV (reference sequence). The DNA of the CDR3 is TGTGCCAGCAGTCCTCGGACTAGCGGGCGATACAATGAGCAGTTCTTC. Protein product: CASSPRTSGRYNEQFF.

V and J are TRBV12-3 or TRBV12-4 and TRBJ2-3; D gene ambiguous. Trimming took 2 bases from V and 8 from J, leaving 11 bases between them. The length of the CDR3 is 13 residues. CDR3 protein: CASSLRAPGTQYF. In DNA form, the CDR3 reads TGTGCCAGCAGTTTAAGGGCCCCCGGTACGCAGTATTTT.

V gene TRBV24-1 combines with J gene TRBJ1-2, with D maybe TRBD1 (6 bases). V lost 6 bases and J 5 bases, leaving 12 bases between the germline ends. Germline CDR1 reads KGHDR; CDR2 reads SFDVKD. This CDR3 spans 13 amino acids. The CDR3 is CATSSEGVYGYTF. For the CDR3, the DNA is TGTGCCACCAGTTCTGAGGGGGTTTATGGCTACACCTTC.

The rearrangement links TRBV7-6 to TRBJ2-3; unclear D gene. Germline loops: CDR1 SGHVS, CDR2 FNYEAQ. Between the trimmed V and J ends, which lost 1 base and 4 bases, there was a span of 12 bases. The CDR3 loop spans 15 amino acids. CDR3 sequence: CASSLDWGLADTQYF. The CDR3 DNA reads as TGTGCCAGCAGCTTAGATTGGGGATTAGCAGATACGCAGTATTTT. Full variable domain (missing parts from reference TRBV7-6 and TRBJ2-3): GAGVSQSPRYKVTKRGQDVALRCDPISGHVSLYWYRQALGQGPEFLTYFNYEAQQDKSGLPNDRFSAERPEGSISTLTIQRTEQRDSAMYRCASSLDWGLADTQYFGPGTRLTVL.

The chain joins TRBV30 to TRBJ1-6; maybe TRBD1 (6 bases). The CDR3 has 12 amino acids. Germline CDR1 is GTSNPN and CDR2 is SVGIG (reference sequence). V lost 8 bases, J lost 10 bases, and 15 bases lay in between. The CDR3 DNA sequence: TGTGCCGGGGGGACATTAGGATCACCCCTCCACTTT. It translates to CAGGTLGSPLHF.

The rearrangement uses TRBV4-1 and TRBJ2-7; D is tentatively TRBD1 or TRBD2 (5 bases each). Trimming left V 0 bases short and J 0 bases short, with 21 bases between. The CDR3 runs 19 residues. Germline V CDR1 and CDR2: MGHRA, YSYEKL. CDR3 in amino acids: CASSQEAFRGGAASYEQYF. DNA of the CDR3: TGCGCCAGCAGCCAAGAAGCGTTTCGGGGCGGAGCTGCCTCCTACGAGCAGTACTTC.